This T cell receptor (beta chain) was profiled in a study of cytomegalovirus exposure and HLA in healthy donors. Points on this clone: Its cognate antigen is unknown.

Findings of the study overall: For cytomegalovirus status, the classifier reportedly gave diagnoses with high specificity and sensitivity.

Vbeta (60) and Jbeta (13) primers were used in the PCR. Profiling relied on immunoSEQ multiplex PCR, and the TCRdb table lists in-frame clones only, not all of them. The table lists about 80,000 clones, over 70% of them singletons. In germline, CDR1 is SNHLY, CDR2 FYNNEI. The V and J ends lost 7 bases and 5 bases respectively, with 17 bases between them. The CDR3 spans 14 residues. The sample taken for sequencing was PBMCs. This TCR came from a woman in her thirties or forties in good health and CMV-seropositive. The V gene is TRBV2, the J gene TRBJ2-5; D is ambiguous. DNA of the CDR3: TGTGCCAGCAATCGAGAGCCTACCGGGGAGACCCAGTACTTC. Its protein product is CASNREPTGETQYF.